This T cell receptor beta chain stems from a study of T-cell reconstitution after alpha-beta-depleted transplantation in children. General study points: Reportedly, alpha-beta T cells present about two months post-transplant originated from several hundred expanded clones of graft origin. By one year post-transplant, T-cell counts and diversity largely arose from T cells that were newly produced.

V was pared by 7 bases and J by 2 bases, with 5 bases of the junction left unmatched. Looked up from germline, CDR1 is SQVTM and CDR2 is ANQGSEA. The CDR3 totals 13 residues. Unique molecular identifiers tagged the TCRbeta library. TCRdb passed the PCR reads through MiXCR, listing each CDR3 protein once. Counted here are about 500,000 distinct CDR3 sequences, 11% occurring once; the ten biggest clones make up less than 15%. On this clonotype: Its cognate antigen is unknown. This is likely a read error, given that the CDR3 carries no conserved phenylalanine or tryptophan at its end.

The sequence derives from a female patient aged 2-15 years who had a stem cell transplant for aplastic anemia, so the T cells may come from the graft donor. The chain combines TRBV29-1 with TRBJ1-2, with 9 positions matching TRBD1. The source material was PBMCs, mostly from graft donor cells, sampled 180 days after TCRalphabeta/CD19-depleted stem cell transplant. This CDR3 reads CSAGTGRNYGYTY. The CDR3 DNA sequence: TGCAGCGCCGGGACAGGGCGAAACTATGGCTACACCTAC.